The TCR beta chain described here comes from a study of T cells in localized non-small cell lung cancer. Generated by immunoSEQ multiplex PCR, the TCRdb table keeps only in-frame clones and is missing some. The table records 45,000 to 65,000 clones, about 87% of them present only once. CDR3 size: 15 residues. Germline CDR1 is SNHLY and CDR2 is FYNNEI. V lost 2 bases to trimming and J lost 2 bases, with 13 bases between them. The TCR was taken from a man aged 40 to 70 with stage I squamous cell lung carcinoma. The material was peripheral blood, obtained before any cancer treatment. The V call is TRBV2, the J call TRBJ2-7; maybe TRBD2 (6 bases). CDR3 loop: CASSEFSGKTYEQYF. For the CDR3, the DNA is TGTGCCAGCAGTGAATTTAGCGGCAAAACCTACGAGCAGTACTTC.